The clone carrying this TCR beta chain has ten or more counts. Its antigen is not identified. This sample is drawn from a study of T-cell reconstitution after alpha-beta-depleted transplantation in children. Using unique molecular identifiers, the investigators prepared the TCRbeta library. A single record per CDR3 protein comes from TCRdb applying MiXCR to the PCR reads. The sample contains approximately 490,000 distinct CDR3 sequences, about 10% of which appear only once. Overall study findings and caveats: Diversity and T-cell counts at one year after transplant derived mostly from new T cells.

Source: PBMCs, taken before TCRalphabeta/CD19-depleted stem cell transplant. The clonotype was recovered from a child aged 2-15 years with inherited bone marrow failure, due to receive a stem cell transplant.

This CDR3 is CASSLWYEQYF. CDR3 DNA: TGTGCCAGCAGTTTATGGTACGAGCAGTACTTC. The rearrangement links TRBV28 to TRBJ2-7; D is ambiguous. Trimming left V 0 bases short and J 4 bases short, with 1 base between. CDR3 length: 11 residues. Germline CDR1 and CDR2: MDHEN and SYDVKM. Full variable domain (missing parts from reference TRBV28 and TRBJ2-7): DVKVTQSSRYLVKRTGEKVFLECVQDMDHENMFWYRQDPGLGLRLIYFSYDVKMKEKGDIPEGYSVSREKKERFSLILESASTNQTSMYLCASSLWYEQYFGPGTRLTVT.